The entry below gives a single TCR beta chain sequence along with its context. Trimming removed 9 bases at V and 8 bases at J, with 16 bases between. Germline V gene data show CDR1 as KGHDR and CDR2 as SFDVKD. This CDR3 region has 13 residues. The data derive from a study of blood T cell repertoires in COVID-19. Study overall: COVID-19 samples from acute and convalescent phases originated in the United States, Italy and Spain. From T cells, B-cell-depleted T cells, or PBMCs came the material, which was cDNA or gDNA.

In the study's own analysis: Reference gene primer amplification gave estimated nucleated cell counts. Some clones are missing from TCRdb's copy, which holds only in-frame ones; the method was immunoSEQ multiplex PCR. V and J calls and clone size follow that table, whereas D and trimming were derived from the DNA. The sample has under 300,000 clones; around 88% are singletons. The gene calls are TRBV24-1 and TRBJ2-1; tentative D call: TRBD1 (6 bases). This sequence was found in a woman aged 40 to 50 with acute COVID-19. Specimen: PBMCs or T cells enriched from blood (not recorded which). The CDR3 nucleotides are TGTGCCACCGGGACACCCCTAAGCCATGAGCAGTTCTTC. Translation gives CATGTPLSHEQFF.